The 24 T cell receptor beta chains reported below all come from one sample, sequenced in a study of blood T cell repertoires in COVID-19. Assay: immunoSEQ multiplex PCR; the TCRdb copy retains only in-frame clones and omits some. The sample consists of 300,000 to 500,000 clones, 85% to 90% of them appearing once. The specimen sequenced was PBMCs or T cells enriched from blood (not recorded which). The receptor source for this set is a woman aged 25 to 39 with acute COVID-19.

This clone has only one observation. This sequence joins TRBV7-8 and TRBJ1-2; perhaps TRBD1 as D (5 bases). CDR3 length equals 14 residues. V lost 1 base, J lost 5 bases, and 11 bases lay in between. Per the germline V gene, CDR1 is SGHVS and CDR2 is FQNEAQ. CDR3 protein: CASSLEQVGYGYTF. CDR3 nucleotide sequence: TGTGCCAGCAGCTTAGAACAGGTGGGGTATGGCTACACCTTC.

The V gene is TRBV9, the J gene TRBJ1-4; unclear D gene. The V end was cut by 3 bases, the J end by 3 bases, with 12 bases between. Germline loops: CDR1 SGDLS, CDR2 YYNGEE. This CDR3 has 15 residues. The CDR3 region has the DNA TGTGCCAGCAGCGCACAACAGCCGCCTAATGAAAAACTGTTTTTT. It codes for CASSAQQPPNEKLFF. The full variable domain, completed using reference TRBV9 and TRBJ1-4, is DSGVTQTPKHLITATGQRVTLRCSPRSGDLSVYWYQQSLDQGLQFLIQYYNGEERAKGNILERFSAQQFPDLHSELNLSSLELGDSALYFCASSAQQPPNEKLFFGSGTQLSVL.

This clone was picked up one time. The V and J genes are TRBV13 and TRBJ1-2; D is ambiguous. Germline V gene sequence: CDR1 PRHDT, CDR2 FYEKMQ (reference sequence). The CDR3 totals 13 residues. V was clipped by 0 bases and J by 8 bases, with 10 bases between them. CDR3 DNA sequence: TGTGCCAGCAGCTTAGGCCGATCGGGGGGCTACACCTTC. It codes for CASSLGRSGGYTF.

The chain carries TRBV7-2 and TRBJ2-1, with 10 positions matching TRBD2. V lost 2 bases and J lost 4; bases outside the gene matches: 2. Germline V gene sequence: CDR1 SGHTA, CDR2 FQGNSA. The CDR3 spans 15 residues. CDR3 loop: CASSLLAGVYNEQFF. CDR3 sequence (DNA): TGTGCCAGCAGCTTACTAGCGGGAGTATACAATGAGCAGTTCTTC.

The V gene is TRBV2, the J gene TRBJ2-7; 7 bases line up with TRBD1. Germline trimming cut 5 bases from V and 2 bases from J; bases unmatched to any gene: 6. The CDR3 runs to 14 residues. Germline loops: CDR1 SNHLY, CDR2 FYNNEI. CDR3: CASSPRGSTYEQYF. The DNA for the CDR3 is TGTGCCAGCAGTCCCAGGGGGTCCACCTACGAGCAGTACTTC.

This clone was detected only once. This chain joins TRBV10-3 and TRBJ1-1, with TRBD1 matching over 8 bases. Trimming removed 6 bases from V and 6 bases from J; junction bases left unmatched: 3. Germline-derived CDR1 and CDR2 are ENHRY and SYGVKD. The CDR3 sequence is 12 residues long. CDR3 sequence: CAISIQGAEAFF. In nucleotides, the CDR3 is TGTGCCATCAGCATACAGGGGGCTGAAGCTTTCTTT.

This chain links TRBV29-1 with TRBJ1-1; TRBD1 matches 7 bases. Germline V gene lookup returns CDR1 SQVTM and CDR2 ANQGSEA. Trimming removed 6 bases from V and 4 bases from J; junction bases left unmatched: 8. This CDR3 region has 13 residues. The CDR3 sequence is CSVHRGLGTEAFF. The DNA for the CDR3 is TGCAGCGTCCACAGGGGCCTGGGCACTGAAGCTTTCTTT. The full variable domain, in which reference TRBV29-1 and TRBJ1-1 provide the parts outside the CDR3, is SAVISQKPSRDICQRGTSLTIQCQVDSQVTMMFWYRQQPGQSLTLIATANQGSEATYESGFVIDKFPISRPNLTFSTLTVSNMSPEDSSIYLCSVHRGLGTEAFFGQGTRLTVV.

V and J are TRBV19 and TRBJ1-5, with 9 bases matching TRBD1. The germline V gene has CDR1 LNHDA and CDR2 SQIVND (reference sequence). V lost 1 base to trimming and J lost 5 bases; unmatched junction nucleotides: 3. The CDR3 is made up of 15 amino acids. CDR3 protein: CASSIGGQGYQPQHF. The CDR3 DNA reads TGTGCCAGTAGTATAGGGGGACAGGGCTATCAGCCCCAGCATTTT.

The rearrangement joins TRBV3-1 (or the pseudogene TRBV3-2) to TRBJ1-2; D uncertain. Trimming shortened V by 4 bases and J by 5 bases, and 17 bases separated the two germline ends. The CDR3 is made up of 15 amino acids. Per germline, CDR1 LGHDT and CDR2 YNNKEL (reference sequence). CDR3 sequence reads: CASSPHESDKYGYTF. CDR3 coding DNA: TGTGCCAGCAGCCCCCACGAGAGTGATAAATATGGCTACACCTTC.

The chain uses TRBV6-2 or TRBV6-3 and TRBJ2-7; 7 bases map to TRBD1. CDR3 length: 16 residues. V dropped 2 bases and J dropped 0; count of bases not matched to a gene: 7. Per the germline V gene, CDR1 is MNHEY and CDR2 is SVGEGT. In nucleotides, the CDR3 is TGTGCCAGCAGTTACCCGACAGGGCTGCCCTCCTACGAGCAGTACTTC. It specifies CASSYPTGLPSYEQYF.

The chain recombines TRBV9 with TRBJ2-7, with TRBD1 identical over 7 bases. After removal of 2 bases from V and 0 bases from J, the junction contained 5 bases not matched to a gene. Germline loops: CDR1 SGDLS, CDR2 YYNGEE. This CDR3 has 15 residues. For the CDR3, the DNA is TGTGCCAGCAGCGTTGGGACAGTGGGCTCCTACGAGCAGTACTTC. It codes for CASSVGTVGSYEQYF.

This chain uses TRBV9 with TRBJ2-1, with 9 bases lining up with TRBD1. With 2 bases clipped from V and 6 bases from J, the junction kept 9 bases outside the gene matches. This CDR3 has 16 amino acids. Germline V gives CDR1 SGDLS, CDR2 YYNGEE. The CDR3 is CASSVEGQGFSNEQFF. In nucleotides, the CDR3 is TGTGCCAGCAGCGTGGAGGGACAGGGTTTCAGCAATGAGCAGTTCTTC.

The chain employs TRBV6-5 and TRBJ2-7, with 9 bases identical to TRBD1. The CDR3 spans 15 residues. CDR1 and CDR2 (germline): MNHEY, SVGAGI. The V segment lost 7 bases and the J segment 0 bases; nucleotides outside the gene matches: 7. The CDR3 sequence is CASIQGQGFSYEQYF. Written as DNA, the CDR3 is TGTGCCAGCATCCAAGGACAGGGGTTCTCCTACGAGCAGTACTTC.

The chain is built from TRBV2 and TRBJ1-4; D is undetermined. This CDR3 is built from 12 residues. V lost 4 bases and J 7 bases, leaving 7 bases between the germline ends. Germline lookup yields CDR1 SNHLY and CDR2 FYNNEI. CDR3 sequence reads: CASSARGEKLFF. CDR3 bases: TGTGCCAGCAGTGCGCGAGGTGAAAAACTGTTTTTT.

The chain has TRBV3-1 (or the pseudogene TRBV3-2) and TRBJ2-1, with 8 nucleotides matching TRBD2. The CDR3 is 16 residues long. Trimming removed 0 bases from V and 2 bases from J; junction bases left unmatched: 3. Looked up from germline, CDR1 is LGHDT and CDR2 is YNNKEL (reference sequence). Here the CDR3 DNA reads TGTGCCAGCAGCCAAGATCGGGGGGGTCCCTACAATGAGCAGTTCTTC. Amino acid sequence: CASSQDRGGPYNEQFF.

Note on this clone: The junction departs from germline at one end; a sequencing error may be responsible. V usage is TRBV3-1 (or the pseudogene TRBV3-2) and J usage is TRBJ2-2; D not certain. CDR3 length: 16 amino acids. Germline values: CDR1 LGHDT, CDR2 YNNKEL (reference sequence). The CDR3 DNA reads TGTGTCAGCAGCCAAGTTCGCGGAAAGAACACCGGGGAGCTGTTTTTT. Its protein is CVSSQVRGKNTGELFF.

The chain uses TRBV6-5 and TRBJ2-3; TRBD2 agrees at 7 bases. With V trimmed by 5 bases and J by 0 bases, 5 bases remained unmatched. The V gene's germline CDR1 is MNHEY and CDR2 SVGAGI. The CDR3 runs to 15 residues. The CDR3 region has the DNA TGTGCCAGCAGTCCGGGGGGTGGTAGCACAGATACGCAGTATTTT. Its translation: CASSPGGGSTDTQYF.

The CDR3 spells CASLPPGTILNTEAFF. CDR3 DNA: TGTGCCAGCCTTCCTCCCGGGACAATCCTGAACACTGAAGCTTTCTTT. The chain is built from TRBV5-8 and TRBJ1-1; the D gene is possibly TRBD1 (6 bases). Looked up from germline, CDR1 is SGHTS and CDR2 is YDEGEE. The V and J ends lost 7 bases and 0 bases respectively, with 19 bases between them. CDR3 length: 16 residues.

V gene TRBV4-2 combines with J gene TRBJ2-7, with D tentatively TRBD1 (5 bases). Trimming pared 0 bases from V and 7 bases from J, leaving 19 bases between. The germline V gene has CDR1 LGHNA and CDR2 YNFKEQ. The CDR3 consists of 16 residues. The CDR3 loop is CASSQDQVATAPEQYF. CDR3 bases: TGTGCCAGCAGCCAAGATCAAGTTGCGACAGCACCTGAGCAGTACTTC.

The chain uses TRBV19 and TRBJ1-6; D is uncertain. The V gene lost 6 bases and the J gene lost 8 bases, with 20 bases spanning the gap. CDR1 and CDR2 (germline): LNHDA, SQIVND (reference sequence). The CDR3 is made up of 16 amino acids. CDR3 nucleotides: TGTGCCAGTAGACCTCCGGGATCCGTCCTGGATTCACCCCTCCACTTT. Translated, it gives CASRPPGSVLDSPLHF.

The J gene is TRBJ1-2, the V gene TRBV20-1; D is unclear. The V gene's germline CDR1 is DFQATT and CDR2 SNEGSKA (reference sequence). Trimming removed 6 bases at V and 7 bases at J, with 12 bases between. The CDR3 covers 11 residues. CDR3 sequence (DNA): TGCAGTGCCCAAATCCCCGGTGGCTACACCTTC. Translated, it gives CSAQIPGGYTF.

The J gene is TRBJ2-5, the V gene TRBV5-1; D is undetermined. V lost 2 bases and J 4 bases, leaving 3 bases between the germline ends. The CDR3 sequence is 11 residues long. CDR1 and CDR2 from the germline V gene are SGHRS and YFSETQ. The CDR3 is CASSFSETQYF. The CDR3 coding sequence is TGCGCCAGCAGCTTCTCAGAGACCCAGTACTTC.

V usage is TRBV24-1 and J usage is TRBJ1-5, with 7 bases identical to TRBD1. Germline V gene sequence: CDR1 KGHDR, CDR2 SFDVKD. CDR3 length: 13 residues. The V gene end was trimmed by 9 bases and the J gene end by 0 bases; junction bases not matched to a gene: 1. CDR3 DNA sequence: TGTGCCACCCAGGGGGGTAGCAATCAGCCCCAGCATTTT. Translated, it gives CATQGGSNQPQHF.

The chain is built from TRBV5-1 and TRBJ1-2; D may be TRBD1 (6 bases). The germline V gene has CDR1 SGHRS and CDR2 YFSETQ. V lost 4 bases and J lost 0, with 10 bases in between. The CDR3 is 14 amino acids. CDR3 in amino acids: CASSVDSPNYGYTF. The DNA of the CDR3 is TGCGCCAGCAGCGTGGACAGTCCTAACTATGGCTACACCTTC. Full variable domain (missing parts from reference TRBV5-1 and TRBJ1-2): KAGVTQTPRYLIKTRGQQVTLSCSPISGHRSVSWYQQTPGQGLQFLFEYFSETQRNKGNFPGRFSGRQFSNSRSEMNVSTLELGDSALYLCASSVDSPNYGYTFGSGTRLTVV.